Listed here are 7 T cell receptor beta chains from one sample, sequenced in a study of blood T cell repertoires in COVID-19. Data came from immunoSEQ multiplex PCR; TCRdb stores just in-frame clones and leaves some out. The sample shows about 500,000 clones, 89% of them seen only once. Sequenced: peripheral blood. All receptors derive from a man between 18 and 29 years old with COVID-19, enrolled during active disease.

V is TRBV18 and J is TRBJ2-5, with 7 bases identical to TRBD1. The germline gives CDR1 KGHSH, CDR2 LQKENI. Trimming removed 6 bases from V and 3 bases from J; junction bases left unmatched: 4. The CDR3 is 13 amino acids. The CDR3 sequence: CASSHDREETQYF. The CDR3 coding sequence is TGTGCCAGCTCTCACGACAGGGAAGAGACCCAGTACTTC. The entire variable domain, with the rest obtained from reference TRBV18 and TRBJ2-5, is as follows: NAGVMQNPRHLVRRRGQEARLRCSPMKGHSHVYWYRQLPEEGLKFMVYLQKENIIDESGMPKERFSAEFPKEGPSILRIQQVVRGDSAAYFCASSHDREETQYFGPGTRLLVL.

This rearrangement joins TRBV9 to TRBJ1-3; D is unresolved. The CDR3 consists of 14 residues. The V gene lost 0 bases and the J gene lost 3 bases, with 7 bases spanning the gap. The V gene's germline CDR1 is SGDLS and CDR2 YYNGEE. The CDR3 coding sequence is TGTGCCAGCAGCGTAGTACAGAATGGAAACACCATATATTTT. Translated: CASSVVQNGNTIYF. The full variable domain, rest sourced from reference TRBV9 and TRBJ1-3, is DSGVTQTPKHLITATGQRVTLRCSPRSGDLSVYWYQQSLDQGLQFLIQYYNGEERAKGNILERFSAQQFPDLHSELNLSSLELGDSALYFCASSVVQNGNTIYFGEGSWLTVV.

CDR3 nucleotides: TGCAGCGCCCGTCCGGGACAGCTAGCCAAAAACATTCAGTACTTC. It specifies CSARPGQLAKNIQYF. This chain links TRBV29-1 with TRBJ2-4; TRBD1 matches 7 bases. Losses at the gene ends were 7 bases for V and 0 bases for J; bases not matched to a gene: 9. This CDR3 comprises 15 residues. Germline values: CDR1 SQVTM, CDR2 ANQGSEA.

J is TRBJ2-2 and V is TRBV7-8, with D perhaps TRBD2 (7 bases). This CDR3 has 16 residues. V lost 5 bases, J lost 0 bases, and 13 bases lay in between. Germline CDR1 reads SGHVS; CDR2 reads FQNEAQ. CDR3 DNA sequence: TGTGCCAGCAGCGGAAGGGGGGGCGCGAACACCGGGGAGCTGTTTTTT. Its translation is CASSGRGGANTGELFF.

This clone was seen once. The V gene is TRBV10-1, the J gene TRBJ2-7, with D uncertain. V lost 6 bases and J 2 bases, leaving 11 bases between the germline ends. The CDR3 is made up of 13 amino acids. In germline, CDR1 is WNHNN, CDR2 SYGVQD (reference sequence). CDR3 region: CASSPGPTYEQYF. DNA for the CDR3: TGCGCCAGCAGCCCGGGTCCTACCTACGAGCAGTACTTC.

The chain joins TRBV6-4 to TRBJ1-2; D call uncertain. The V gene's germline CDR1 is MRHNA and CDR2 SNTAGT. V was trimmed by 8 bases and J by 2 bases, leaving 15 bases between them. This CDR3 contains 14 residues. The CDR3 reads CASGGMPRNYGYTF. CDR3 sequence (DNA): TGTGCCAGCGGAGGGATGCCTCGAAACTATGGCTACACCTTC.

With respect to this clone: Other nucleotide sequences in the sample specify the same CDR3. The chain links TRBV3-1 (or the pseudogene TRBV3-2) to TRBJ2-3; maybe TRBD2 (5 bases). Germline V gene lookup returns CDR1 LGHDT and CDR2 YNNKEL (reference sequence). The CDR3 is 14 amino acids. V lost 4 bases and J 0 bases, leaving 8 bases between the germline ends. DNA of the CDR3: TGTGCCAGCAGCCTGCGCGGGAGCACAGATACGCAGTATTTT. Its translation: CASSLRGSTDTQYF.